These 10 T cell receptor beta chains were all obtained from the same sample, sequenced in a study of shared clonotypes between healthy human individuals. Repertoires were generated with immunoSEQ multiplex PCR, while TCRdb's copy carries only in-frame clones and drops some. The data show roughly 2.4 million clones, nearly 97% seen once. Input material: naive CD4+ T cells sorted from blood. Subset reported: CD45RA+ positively selected. These receptors came from a young man in good health.

On this clone: Within the sample, other DNA sequences also encode this same CDR3. CDR3 DNA: TGTGCCAGCAGTTTACCGGCTAACTATGGCTACACCTTC. Protein: CASSLPANYGYTF. This chain links TRBV28 with TRBJ1-2; no reliable D call. This CDR3 comprises 13 residues. V gave up 2 bases and J gave up 0 bases, with 4 bases separating them. CDR1 and CDR2 from the germline V gene are MDHEN and SYDVKM.

The chain joins TRBV6-5 to TRBJ2-3, with D hard to call. Trimming took 5 bases from V and 4 from J, leaving 16 bases between them. The V gene's germline CDR1 is MNHEY and CDR2 SVGAGI. The CDR3 runs 15 residues. This CDR3 is CASSLLPRPPDTQYF. The CDR3 coding sequence is TGTGCCAGCAGTCTCTTACCCCGACCCCCAGATACGCAGTATTTT.

This clone was seen only once. This chain links TRBV27 with TRBJ1-2; D might be TRBD1 (6 bases). Germline loops: CDR1 MNHEY, CDR2 SMNVEV (reference sequence). This CDR3 is 15 amino acids long. Trimming shortened V by 5 bases and J by 0 bases, and 13 bases separated the two germline ends. This CDR3 is CASSPGTLANYGYTF. The CDR3 DNA is TGTGCCAGCAGTCCGGGGACACTAGCTAACTATGGCTACACCTTC.

As to this clone: The sample holds other DNA sequences that translate to the same CDR3. This chain links TRBV7-9 with TRBJ1-4; D is undetermined. The V and J ends lost 3 bases and 4 bases respectively, with 9 bases between them. The CDR3 extends over 14 amino acids. Germline V gene lookup returns CDR1 SEHNR and CDR2 FQNEAQ (reference sequence). The CDR3 protein is CASSFRTDNEKLFF. In nucleotides, the CDR3 is TGTGCCAGCAGCTTTCGTACAGATAATGAAAAACTGTTTTTT. The entire variable domain, with the rest obtained from reference TRBV7-9 and TRBJ1-4, is as follows: DTGVSQNPRHKITKRGQNVTFRCDPISEHNRLYWYRQTLGQGPEFLTYFQNEAQLEKSRLLSDRFSAERPKGSFSTLEIQRTEQGDSAMYLCASSFRTDNEKLFFGSGTQLSVL.

This chain connects TRBV19 to TRBJ2-1, with 7 bases aligning to TRBD2. CDR1 LNHDA and CDR2 SQIVND come from the germline V gene (reference sequence). Trimming at V came to 5 bases and at J to 13 bases, leaving 5 bases not matched to a gene. The CDR3 is made up of 11 amino acids. The CDR3 DNA sequence: TGTGCCAGTAGTCGGGAGCGGGATCAGTTCTTC. The encoded protein is CASSRERDQFF.

Concerning this clone: One end of the junction is discordant with germline, which a read error may explain. V gene TRBV2 combines with J gene TRBJ1-5; 7 bases are a match to TRBD1. From germline, CDR1 is SNHLY and CDR2 FYNNEI. The CDR3 loop spans 16 amino acids. This CDR3 reads CASSGQAIIRNQPQHF. The CDR3 DNA sequence: TGTGCCAGTAGTGGACAGGCGATTATACGCAATCAGCCCCAGCATTTT.

The rearrangement links TRBV7-9 to TRBJ2-3; a possible D gene is TRBD2 (5 bases). This CDR3 has 14 amino acids. Trimming left V 3 bases short and J 2 bases short, with 9 bases between. Germline V lookup: CDR1 SEHNR, CDR2 FQNEAQ (reference sequence). The CDR3 bases are TGTGCCAGCAGCTTTAGCGAAAACACAGATACGCAGTATTTT. Translated, it gives CASSFSENTDTQYF.

The rearrangement joins TRBV15 to TRBJ2-1, with TRBD2 matching over 10 bases. The germline CDR1 and CDR2 sequences are LNHNV and YYDKDF (reference sequence). The CDR3 sequence is 16 residues long. The junction had 4 bases not matched to a gene; V was cut back by 1 base and J by 4 bases. The CDR3 DNA reads TGTGCCACCAGCAGAGTAGAACTAGCGGGGTACAATGAGCAGTTCTTC. Protein product: CATSRVELAGYNEQFF.

The chain links TRBV18 to TRBJ1-4; D not certain. There are 14 residues in the CDR3. Germline V gene lookup returns CDR1 KGHSH and CDR2 LQKENI. Trimming pared 5 bases from V and 5 bases from J, leaving 12 bases between. CDR3 nucleotides: TGTGCCAGCTCAGCCGGACTTAAGAATGAAAAACTGTTTTTT. It translates to CASSAGLKNEKLFF.

The chain recombines TRBV27 with TRBJ2-2, with 10 bases aligning to TRBD1. From germline, CDR1 is MNHEY and CDR2 SMNVEV (reference sequence). J gave up 7 bases and V 7 bases, and 6 bases lay outside the gene matches. There are 14 residues in the CDR3. The chain's CDR3 is CASTATGGIGELFF. Written as DNA, the CDR3 is TGTGCCAGCACCGCGACAGGGGGCATCGGGGAGCTGTTTTTT.